The entry below describes one T cell receptor (beta chain). This record comes from a study of blood T cell repertoires in COVID-19. Overall study context: PBMCs, B-cell-depleted T cells, or T cells were the source of the cDNA or gDNA that made up the material.

Only in-frame clones appear in the TCRdb table, and some are missing; sequencing was by immunoSEQ multiplex PCR. The sample consists of over 75,000 clones, about 80% of them appearing once. The germline CDR1 and CDR2 sequences are LGHDT and YNNKEL (reference sequence). The CDR3 totals 14 residues. J was trimmed by 7 bases and V by 1 base; bases with no gene match: 4. The sequence derives from a human donor in a cohort sampled during active COVID-19. Sequencing was done on a sample of peripheral blood. This chain connects TRBV3-1 (or the pseudogene TRBV3-2) to TRBJ1-5; 7 nucleotides agree with TRBD1. CDR3 in amino acids: CASSQGSGGQPQHF. Written as DNA, the CDR3 is TGTGCCAGCAGCCAAGGATCAGGGGGGCAGCCCCAGCATTTT.